The rows below give T cell receptor beta chains drawn from one sample of a study of T-cell reconstitution after alpha-beta-depleted transplantation in children. One entry per CDR3 protein, called by TCRdb with MiXCR from the PCR reads. This table holds a few hundred thousand distinct CDR3 sequences, around 13% found once. This specimen was PBMCs from the stem cell graft donor, taken from the stem cell graft. All receptors derive from a human donor who donated a stem cell graft to a child with combined immunodeficiency. The CDR3 runs from the conserved cysteine through the conserved F or W.

TRBV7-9	TRBJ2-1	CASTYDRHNEQFF
TRBV20-1	TRBJ1-5	CSARAEGQGAYQPQHF
TRBV28	TRBJ1-6	CASSLRQAFNSPLHF
TRBV29-1	TRBJ2-1	CSVEDSFSYNEQFF
TRBV20-1	TRBJ2-4	CSAISPSFSKNIQYF
TRBV11-1	TRBJ1-2	CASSLAGEMYGYTF
TRBV15	TRBJ2-1	CATSRDGTSGKGRDEQFF
TRBV19	TRBJ1-1	CASSIRGNTEAFF
TRBV7-3	TRBJ2-2	CASSLQISGELFF
TRBV29-1	TRBJ2-7	CSVAISSGEQYF
TRBV4-2	TRBJ2-2	CASSPNQRRGNTGELFF
TRBV19	TRBJ1-6	CASSIGQDNSPLHF
TRBV15	TRBJ1-1	CATSRDRATPGTEAFF
TRBV6-5	TRBJ2-4	CASSYDGYLAKNIQYF
TRBV12-3/TRBV12-4	TRBJ2-1	CASSPDRVDEQFF
TRBV7-3	TRBJ2-1	CASSSQRGGPSDEQFF
TRBV7-8	TRBJ2-4	CASSLAGTSLAKNIQYF